Listed here is a single T cell receptor (beta chain). Its matching antigen is unknown. These data come from a study of shared clonotypes between healthy human individuals. For the study at large: Donors had three CD4 naive, three CD4 memory, two CD8 naive and one CD8 memory plate apiece.

Here immunoSEQ multiplex PCR was the method, and the copy in TCRdb shows in-frame clones only, minus some. The sample holds some 2.1 million clones; roughly 94% are singletons and the top ten take 0.85% to 1.3%. Germline values: CDR1 SGHTA, CDR2 FQGNSA. This CDR3 contains 14 residues. V was clipped by 4 bases and J by 4 bases, with 13 bases between them. Regarding the study as a whole: Sharing across a few donors was seen in 4.5% to 6.5% of naive CD4 clonotypes.

It was CD45RO-negative cells, positively selected for CCR7, that made up naive CD8 cells, with terminally differentiated effector memory CD45RA+ cells excluded. Sequenced material: naive CD8+ T cells sorted from blood. The TCR sequence derives from a man younger than 35 in good health. The chain is built from TRBV7-2 and TRBJ2-5; the D gene is possibly TRBD1 (6 bases). The CDR3 reads CASSSPTGTETQYF. The CDR3 bases are TGTGCCAGCAGCTCCCCTACAGGGACAGAGACCCAGTACTTC.